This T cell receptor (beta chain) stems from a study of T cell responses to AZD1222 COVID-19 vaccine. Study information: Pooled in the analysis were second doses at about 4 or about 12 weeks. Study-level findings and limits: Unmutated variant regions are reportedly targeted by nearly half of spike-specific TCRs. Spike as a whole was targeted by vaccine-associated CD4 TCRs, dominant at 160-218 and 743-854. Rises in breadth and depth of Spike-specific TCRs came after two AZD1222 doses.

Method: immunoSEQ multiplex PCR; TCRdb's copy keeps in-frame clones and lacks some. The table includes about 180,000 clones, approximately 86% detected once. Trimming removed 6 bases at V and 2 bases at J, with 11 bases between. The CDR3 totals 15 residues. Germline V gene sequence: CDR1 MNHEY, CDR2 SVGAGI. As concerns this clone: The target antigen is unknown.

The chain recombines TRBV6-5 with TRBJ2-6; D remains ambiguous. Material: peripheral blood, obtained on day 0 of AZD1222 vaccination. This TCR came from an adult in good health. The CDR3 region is CASSPGSTGANVLTF. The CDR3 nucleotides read TGTGCCAGCAGCCCCGGATCCACTGGGGCCAACGTCCTGACTTTC.